Listed below are T cell receptor beta chains from one sample, sequenced in a study of tumor-infiltrating lymphocytes in oesophageal squamous cell carcinoma. Each CDR3 protein is one row after TCRdb ran MiXCR on the PCR reads. Here the sample spans around 13,000 distinct CDR3 sequences, 50% to 65% being singletons. The sequenced material came from esophageal tumor tissue. Receptors originate from a female donor with esophageal squamous cell carcinoma. The CDR3 runs from the conserved cysteine through the conserved F or W. Each record gives: J gene, clone size, V gene, D gene, CDR3 DNA, CDR3 protein. A D gene is named only where the DNA matches it firmly. Only part of the rows carry a size: once, few, many, or a class if the clone is expanded.

J: TRBJ2-3
size: few
V: TRBV6-1
D: TRBD2
DNA: TGTGCCAGCAGTTACGGGACTAGCCGCACAGATACGCAGTATTTT
CDR3: CASSYGTSRTDTQYF

J: TRBJ2-1
size: -
V: TRBV7-2
D: TRBD1
DNA: TGTGCCAGCAGCTCTAACAGGGGCTGGGAGCAGTTCTTC
CDR3: CASSSNRGWEQFF

J: TRBJ2-1
size: -
V: TRBV7-2
D: TRBD1
DNA: TGTGCCAGTACAGGGGGATCTAAGGGCTCCTATAATTCACCCCTCCACTTC
CDR3: CASTGGSKGSYNSPLHF

J: TRBJ2-5
size: once
V: TRBV7-6
D: TRBD2
DNA: TGTGCTAGCAGCTTAGCGGGGGGCCTGTCAGAGACCCAGTACTTC
CDR3: CASSLAGGLSETQYF

J: TRBJ2-7
size: -
V: TRBV7-2
D: TRBD1
DNA: TGTGCCAGCAGCCGCGGAAAGGGGGCAAATTCCTGGCAGTACTTC
CDR3: CASSRGKGANSWQYF

J: TRBJ2-7
size: few
V: TRBV7-3
D: -
DNA: TGTGCCAGCAGCTTTTTACTCGGCCGCTCATTGGGGGGCGAGCAGTACTTC
CDR3: CASSFLLGRSLGGEQYF

J: TRBJ2-5
size: -
V: TRBV7-6
D: -
DNA: TGTGCCAGCAGCCCAATGGGGGAGACCCAGTACTTC
CDR3: CASSPMGETQYF

J: TRBJ2-3
size: few
V: TRBV28
D: TRBD2
DNA: TGTGCCAGCAGTTGGACTAGGGGCTCTAGCACAGATACGCAGTATTTT
CDR3: CASSWTRGSSTDTQYF

J: TRBJ2-7
size: -
V: TRBV7-2
D: TRBD1
DNA: TGTGCCAGCAGCTGGGGACAGACCTACAATGAGCAGTACTTC
CDR3: CASSWGQTYNEQYF

J: TRBJ1-2
size: many
V: TRBV7-2
D: -
DNA: TGTGCCAGCAGCTTAGTCCGCGCTAACTATGGCTACACCTTC
CDR3: CASSLVRANYGYTF

J: TRBJ1-4
size: -
V: TRBV6-2/TRBV6-3
D: TRBD1
DNA: TGTGCCAGCAGTGAGGACAGGGGTGAAAAACTGTTTTTT
CDR3: CASSEDRGEKLFF

J: TRBJ2-1
size: medium-sized
V: TRBV6-2/TRBV6-3
D: TRBD1
DNA: TGTGCCAGCAGTTATAACCGGGACAGGGTTCCTCTGAATGAGCAGTTCTTC
CDR3: CASSYNRDRVPLNEQFF

J: TRBJ2-3
size: -
V: TRBV24-1
D: -
DNA: TGTGCCACCAGTGATTTGGCGGCGTTAGGTACGCAGTATTTT
CDR3: CATSDLAALGTQYF

J: TRBJ2-1
size: few
V: TRBV7-8
D: TRBD2
DNA: TGTGCCAGCAGCTTTGTGGCCGGGACTAGCGGGAGCTATGAGCAGTTCTTC
CDR3: CASSFVAGTSGSYEQFF

J: TRBJ2-3
size: -
V: TRBV28
D: -
DNA: TGTGCCAGCAGTCCCCTGGCCGGAGGGGGGGATACGCAGTATTTT
CDR3: CASSPLAGGGDTQYF

J: TRBJ2-1
size: many
V: TRBV28
D: TRBD2
DNA: TGTGCCAGCAGTTTCCCCCGGGCTCTTTCAAGCGGGGGCTACAATGAGCAGTTCTTC
CDR3: CASSFPRALSSGGYNEQFF

J: TRBJ2-1
size: -
V: TRBV6-5
D: TRBD2
DNA: TGTGCCAGCAGAGGACTAGTCCCTCTCTACAATGAGCAGTTCTTC
CDR3: CASRGLVPLYNEQFF

J: TRBJ2-7
size: few
V: TRBV7-2
D: -
DNA: TGTGCCAGCAGCTTAGCGCCGGCGGTGGACGTGCAGTACTTC
CDR3: CASSLAPAVDVQYF

J: TRBJ2-7
size: -
V: TRBV7-2
D: -
DNA: TGTGCCAGCAGCTTGTCGATATACGAGCAGTACTTC
CDR3: CASSLSIYEQYF

J: TRBJ2-7
size: -
V: TRBV7-2
D: -
DNA: TGTGCCAGCAGCTTGGGGGTTGGGCAGTACTTC
CDR3: CASSLGVGQYF

J: TRBJ1-5
size: -
V: TRBV10-2
D: -
DNA: TGCGCCAGCAGCGGGGGGAATCAGCCCCAGCATTTT
CDR3: CASSGGNQPQHF

J: TRBJ2-7
size: -
V: TRBV11-1
D: TRBD2
DNA: TGTGCCAGCAGCTGGATAGGGACTAACAACGAGCAGTACTTC
CDR3: CASSWIGTNNEQYF

J: TRBJ2-1
size: -
V: TRBV11-2
D: -
DNA: TGTGCCAGCACCCAATGGAGGGGGGATGAGCAGTTCTTC
CDR3: CASTQWRGDEQFF

J: TRBJ1-2
size: few
V: TRBV29-1
D: -
DNA: TGCAGCGTTTTGGAGGACTATGGCTACACCTTC
CDR3: CSVLEDYGYTF

J: TRBJ2-5
size: -
V: TRBV12-3/TRBV12-4
D: TRBD2
DNA: TGTGCCTGCAATTTAGCGGGACCAGGGGCAGAGACCCAGTACTTC
CDR3: CACNLAGPGAETQYF

J: TRBJ2-5
size: -
V: TRBV6-1
D: -
DNA: TGTGCCATCACCACAGGGCCCGGTTGGGAGACCCAGTACTTC
CDR3: CAITTGPGWETQYF

J: TRBJ2-3
size: -
V: TRBV11-3
D: TRBD1
DNA: TGTGCCAGCAGCTTAGGACAGGGGGCAGATACGCAGTATTTT
CDR3: CASSLGQGADTQYF

J: TRBJ2-5
size: medium-sized
V: TRBV5-6
D: -
DNA: TGTGCCAGCAGAAAGGGGAAGACCCAGTACTTC
CDR3: CASRKGKTQYF

J: TRBJ2-4
size: -
V: TRBV7-4
D: -
DNA: TGTGCCAGCAGCCCCCCTAAGGTCCGGACTGAAGCTTTCTTC
CDR3: CASSPPKVRTEAFF

J: TRBJ2-2
size: -
V: TRBV7-2
D: TRBD2
DNA: TGTGCCAGCAGCTACAGCGGGAAGGGCACCGGGGAGCTGTTTTTT
CDR3: CASSYSGKGTGELFF

J: TRBJ2-3
size: many
V: TRBV4-1
D: -
DNA: TGCGCCAGCAGCCAAGGTTGGACAGCTTCTAGCACAGATACGCAGTATTTT
CDR3: CASSQGWTASSTDTQYF

J: TRBJ2-1
size: few
V: TRBV7-8
D: -
DNA: TGTGCCAGCAGCTATTTGGAGGGATGGGTCGGGGAGCAGTTCTTC
CDR3: CASSYLEGWVGEQFF

J: TRBJ2-5
size: -
V: TRBV7-2
D: TRBD2
DNA: TGTGCCAGCAGCTCCCGACTAGCGGGAGGGCCCTCTCAAGAGACCCAGTACTTC
CDR3: CASSSRLAGGPSQETQYF

J: TRBJ2-1
size: -
V: TRBV7-9
D: TRBD2
DNA: TGTGCCAGCAGTCCTCCGGGGGGAACCTACAATGAGCAGTTCTTC
CDR3: CASSPPGGTYNEQFF

J: TRBJ2-5
size: -
V: TRBV11-2
D: TRBD1
DNA: TGTGCCAGCAGCCAATCGGGCAGGGGGCTTTTCGAGACCCAGTACTTC
CDR3: CASSQSGRGLFETQYF

J: TRBJ2-1
size: medium-sized
V: TRBV12-3/TRBV12-4
D: -
DNA: TGTGCCAGCAGTTTAAGTGGGCTTCTTAAGGAGTTCTTC
CDR3: CASSLSGLLKEFF

J: TRBJ2-5
size: -
V: TRBV7-2
D: TRBD1
DNA: TGTGCCAGCAGCAGGGGGCAGCAAGAGACCCAGTACTTC
CDR3: CASSRGQQETQYF

J: TRBJ2-3
size: few
V: TRBV6-1
D: TRBD1
DNA: TGTGCCAGCAGGATACAGGGGTCTAGCACAGATACGCAGTATTTT
CDR3: CASRIQGSSTDTQYF

J: TRBJ2-3
size: large
V: TRBV6-2/TRBV6-3
D: TRBD2
DNA: TGTGCCAGCAGTTACCTAGGGACTAGGTTGCAGTATTTT
CDR3: CASSYLGTRLQYF

J: TRBJ1-6
size: many
V: TRBV6-1
D: TRBD1
DNA: TGTGCCAGCAATCGCGGACAGGGTAATTCACCCCTCCACTTT
CDR3: CASNRGQGNSPLHF

J: TRBJ2-1
size: -
V: TRBV6-1
D: -
DNA: TGTGCCAGCAGTGCACTAATTGAGCAGTTCTTC
CDR3: CASSALIEQFF

J: TRBJ2-7
size: -
V: TRBV7-2
D: TRBD2
DNA: TGTGCCAGCAGCTTGAATAGCGGGCCGCAAACCTACGAGCAGTACTTC
CDR3: CASSLNSGPQTYEQYF

J: TRBJ1-1
size: -
V: TRBV6-4
D: -
DNA: TGTGCCAGCACTCAACAGGGTGGCACTGAAGCTTTCTTT
CDR3: CASTQQGGTEAFF

J: TRBJ2-1
size: large
V: TRBV7-6
D: -
DNA: TGTGCCAGCAGCTTAGCCGACGGGAATGAGCAGTTCTTC
CDR3: CASSLADGNEQFF

J: TRBJ1-2
size: -
V: TRBV6-1
D: -
DNA: TGTGCCAGCAGTGATCGTTGGCAGGGTTTCGATGGCTACACCTTC
CDR3: CASSDRWQGFDGYTF

J: TRBJ2-6
size: -
V: TRBV6-1
D: TRBD1
DNA: TGTGCCAGCAGTTACGAGGGGGCGGATGGGGCCAACGTCCTGACTTTC
CDR3: CASSYEGADGANVLTF

J: TRBJ2-7
size: -
V: TRBV7-9
D: -
DNA: TGTGCCAGCAGCTTAGAGGTCTCCTACGAGCAGTACTTC
CDR3: CASSLEVSYEQYF

J: TRBJ2-1
size: few
V: TRBV7-6
D: TRBD2
DNA: TGTGCCAGCAGCCGTAGCGGGGCCTCCTACAATGAGCAGTTCTTC
CDR3: CASSRSGASYNEQFF